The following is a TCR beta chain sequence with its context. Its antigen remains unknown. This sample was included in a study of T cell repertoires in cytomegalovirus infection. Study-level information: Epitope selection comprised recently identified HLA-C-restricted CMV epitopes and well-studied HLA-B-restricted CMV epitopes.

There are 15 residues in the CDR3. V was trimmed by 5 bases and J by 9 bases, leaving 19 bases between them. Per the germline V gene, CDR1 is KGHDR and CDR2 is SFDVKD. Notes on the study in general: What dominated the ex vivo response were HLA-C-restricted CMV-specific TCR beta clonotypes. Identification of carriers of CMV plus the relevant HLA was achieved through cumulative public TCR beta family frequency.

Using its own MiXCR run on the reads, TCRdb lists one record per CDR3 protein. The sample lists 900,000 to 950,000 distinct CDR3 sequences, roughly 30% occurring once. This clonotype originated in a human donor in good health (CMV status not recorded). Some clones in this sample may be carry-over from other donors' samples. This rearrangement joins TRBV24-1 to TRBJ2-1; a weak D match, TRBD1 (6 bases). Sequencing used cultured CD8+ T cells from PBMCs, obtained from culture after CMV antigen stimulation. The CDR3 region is CATSVQRAGTSEQFF. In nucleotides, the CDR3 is TGTGCCACCAGTGTCCAACGAGCCGGGACATCTGAGCAGTTCTTC.